This T cell receptor beta chain was recovered during a study of CD8+CD57+ T cells in acquired aplastic anemia. Study details: Sorted CD4+ and CD8+ cells yielded roughly 3.1 ug of DNA on average. There were about 10.8 million reads, on average, for CD4+ cells from healthy donors. Study outcomes and limitations: Patients and controls shared 25 to 30 CD8+ CDR3 sequences, which appeared highly expressed in patients and within their immunodominant clones. In CD8+ cells, Simpson's diversity showed no significant difference between patients and controls.

Genomic DNA was employed as the template in profiling TCR beta VDJ and CDR3. From the reads, TCRdb called clonotypes with MiXCR, one entry per CDR3 protein. The repertoire includes 400,000 to 450,000 distinct CDR3 sequences, just under 70% of them detected once, and 4% sits in the top ten. This clonotype has ten or more counts. Antigen: not known. The V and J ends lost 3 bases and 4 bases respectively, with 15 bases between them. Germline-derived CDR1 and CDR2 are MNHEY and SVGAGI. This CDR3 is built from 15 residues. Sequencing was performed on sorted CD4+, CD8+, or CD8+CD57+ T cells (not recorded which) from PBMCs. This sequence joins TRBV6-5 and TRBJ1-1, with a possible D match to TRBD1 (6 bases). This TCR was recovered from a human donor in good health, serving as a control. The CDR3 protein is CASSYLGGRSTEAFF. CDR3 DNA sequence: TGTGCCAGCAGTTATCTCGGGGGCCGTAGCACTGAAGCTTTCTTT.